This T cell receptor beta chain was identified in a study of blood T cell repertoires in COVID-19. Study-wide context: Acute and convalescent COVID-19 samples came from the United States, Italy and Spain. T cells, B-cell-depleted T cells, or PBMCs provided the cDNA or gDNA that served as material.

Generated by immunoSEQ multiplex PCR, the TCRdb table keeps only in-frame clones and is missing some. This table holds about 210,000 clones, about 86% found once. The length of the CDR3 is 17 residues. Germline CDR1 and CDR2: ENHRY and SYGVKD. The V and J ends lost 0 bases and 5 bases, in that order; junction bases with no gene match: 7. This chain uses TRBV10-3 with TRBJ2-1; 10 bases fit TRBD2. This clonotype originated in a man aged 50 to 59 with active or convalescent COVID-19. The sample taken for sequencing was peripheral blood. CDR3 region: CAISESTSGIYHNEQFF. CDR3 DNA sequence: TGTGCCATCAGTGAGTCAACTAGCGGGATATATCACAATGAGCAGTTCTTC.